This is a list of T cell receptor beta chains from one sample in a study of vaccination and CD4 T cells after COVID-19. Their antigen targets remain unknown. TCRdb fed the PCR reads into MiXCR, producing one record per CDR3 protein. The sample includes about 18,000 distinct CDR3 sequences, approximately 59% of them seen just once. Sequencing was performed on CD4+ T cells from blood, cultured in vitro, taken after SARS-CoV-2 vaccination. The receptors were sampled from a human donor who had recovered from COVID-19. CDR3s include the opening cysteine and the closing phenylalanine or tryptophan. A D gene is named only where the DNA matches it firmly. Some rows mark clone size as missing; the rest say once, few, many or name a class of expanded clone.

-	TRBV6-1	TRBJ1-2	-	CATMGGGYGYTF	TGTGCCACCATGGGAGGCGGCTATGGCTACACCTTC
-	TRBV27	TRBJ2-2	few	CASSSNTGELFF	TGTGCCAGCAGTTCTAACACCGGGGAGCTGTTTTTT
-	TRBV5-4	TRBJ2-7	-	CASSLEGEQYF	TGTGCCAGCAGCTTAGAGGGCGAGCAGTACTTC
TRBD1	TRBV27	TRBJ1-2	-	CASSLPGGGYTF	TGTGCCAGCAGTTTACCAGGGGGTGGCTACACCTTC
TRBD1	TRBV6-1	TRBJ1-5	-	CASSLGDRVDQPQHF	TGTGCCAGCAGTCTAGGTGACAGGGTTGATCAGCCCCAGCATTTT
-	TRBV10-3	TRBJ2-7	-	CAISARVEGGEQYF	TGTGCCATCAGTGCTCGCGTAGAGGGCGGCGAGCAGTACTTC
TRBD1	TRBV28	TRBJ1-1	-	CATQTGVEAFF	TGTGCCACTCAAACAGGGGTCGAAGCTTTCTTT
-	TRBV27	TRBJ1-5	-	CASASGIGQPQHF	TGTGCCAGCGCCTCCGGCATAGGTCAGCCCCAGCATTTT
-	TRBV7-2	TRBJ1-1	-	CASSLDRPNTEAFF	TGTGCCAGCAGCTTAGATCGTCCGAACACTGAAGCTTTCTTT
-	TRBV12-3/TRBV12-4	TRBJ2-7	few	CASSLLAGNTREQYF	TGTGCCAGCAGTTTACTTGCGGGGAATACGCGGGAGCAGTACTTC
TRBD2	TRBV20-1	TRBJ2-7	-	CSARRTSGVHSYEQYF	TGCAGTGCTCGACGGACTAGCGGGGTTCACTCCTACGAGCAGTACTTC
-	TRBV15	TRBJ2-3	few	CATGGQTSTDTQYF	TGTGCCACCGGTGGACAGACTAGCACAGATACGCAGTATTTT
TRBD1	TRBV7-2	TRBJ1-1	-	CASSPNRGEYTEAFF	TGTGCCAGCAGCCCCAACAGGGGAGAGTACACTGAAGCTTTCTTT
-	TRBV6-1	TRBJ1-1	-	CARGRATNTEAFF	TGTGCCAGGGGCAGGGCTACCAACACTGAAGCTTTCTTT
-	TRBV7-6	TRBJ2-6	-	CASSLGAGANVLTF	TGTGCCAGCAGCTTGGGTGCTGGGGCCAACGTCCTGACTTTC
TRBD1	TRBV27	TRBJ1-2	once	CASSLSWTGSGGYTF	TGTGCCAGCAGTTTATCCTGGACAGGGTCGGGTGGCTACACCTTC
-	TRBV18	TRBJ2-7	-	CASSPPNRRIEQYF	TGTGCCAGCTCACCACCCAACAGAAGGATCGAGCAGTACTTC
-	TRBV5-1	TRBJ1-1	-	CASSLVARANTEAFF	TGCGCCAGCAGCTTGGTTGCACGGGCGAACACTGAAGCTTTCTTT
-	TRBV12-3/TRBV12-4	TRBJ2-7	-	CASRTGTSTYEQYF	TGTGCCAGCAGAACCGGGACATCGACCTACGAGCAGTACTTC
-	TRBV5-4	TRBJ2-7	-	CASSFTLSGNEQYF	TGTGCCAGCAGCTTCACTTTATCCGGGAACGAGCAGTACTTC
-	TRBV30	TRBJ1-5	-	CAWGAREPQHF	TGTGCCTGGGGAGCTAGGGAGCCCCAGCATTTT
TRBD1	TRBV7-7	TRBJ2-2	-	CASSRWASGTGSGELFF	TGTGCCAGCAGCAGATGGGCCTCCGGGACAGGGTCCGGGGAGCTGTTTTTT
TRBD1	TRBV10-3	TRBJ1-2	once	CAISDHGTAQGYGYTF	TGTGCCATCAGCGACCATGGGACAGCGCAGGGCTATGGCTACACCTTC
-	TRBV20-1	TRBJ1-1	-	CSARDRVKSTEAFF	TGCAGTGCTAGAGACAGGGTGAAGTCCACTGAAGCTTTCTTT
-	TRBV10-3	TRBJ1-2	few	CAIRKTLNQDYGYTF	TGTGCCATCAGGAAGACCCTAAACCAGGACTATGGCTACACCTTC
-	TRBV7-2	TRBJ1-5	-	CASSLRMGAGGDLHF	TGTGCCAGCAGCTTAAGAATGGGTGCGGGGGGGGACTTGCATTTT
TRBD1	TRBV19	TRBJ1-6	few	CASSITGVKNSPLHF	TGTGCCAGTAGTATAACAGGGGTTAAAAATTCACCCCTCCACTTT
-	TRBV6-1	TRBJ1-2	-	CASRTLVRGTNYGYTF	TGTGCCAGCAGGACGCTGGTGAGGGGCACTAACTATGGCTACACCTTC
TRBD2	TRBV7-9	TRBJ2-1	-	CASSLARSPGGNEQFF	TGTGCCAGCAGCTTAGCGCGTTCCCCGGGGGGGAATGAGCAGTTCTTC
-	TRBV28	TRBJ1-2	-	CASSLFAGPYGYTF	TGTGCCAGCAGTTTATTCGCCGGCCCCTATGGCTACACCTTC
-	TRBV25-1	TRBJ2-5	once	CASRGVGGQETQYF	TGTGCCAGCAGGGGGGTGGGCGGACAAGAGACCCAGTACTTC
-	TRBV20-1	TRBJ2-2	-	CSARGTGELFF	TGCAGTGCTAGGGGCACCGGGGAGCTGTTTTTT
-	TRBV7-9	TRBJ2-5	-	CATQELEETQYF	TGTGCAACCCAGGAACTTGAGGAGACCCAGTACTTC
-	TRBV2	TRBJ2-2	once	CASNRAGTGELFF	TGTGCCAGCAACCGCGCCGGCACCGGGGAGCTGTTTTTT
TRBD1	TRBV20-1	TRBJ1-1	few	CSAKTGDTEAFF	TGCAGTGCTAAAACAGGGGACACTGAAGCTTTCTTT
TRBD1	TRBV7-8	TRBJ1-3	few	CASTLGQGAGNTIYF	TGTGCCAGCACCTTAGGACAGGGTGCTGGAAACACCATATATTTT
-	TRBV7-2	TRBJ1-1	-	CASMAGTMNTEAFF	TGTGCCAGCATGGCGGGTACCATGAACACTGAAGCTTTCTTT
-	TRBV28	TRBJ1-2	few	CASSLGGGYTF	TGTGCCAGCAGTTTGGGGGGTGGCTACACCTTC
-	TRBV21-1	TRBJ2-7	few	CASSTQGRGAAGQYF	TGTGCCAGCAGTACTCAGGGCAGAGGGGCTGCGGGGCAGTACTTC
-	TRBV9	TRBJ2-1	-	CASSVRWETNEQFF	TGTGCCAGCAGCGTTCGGTGGGAGACGAATGAGCAGTTCTTC
-	TRBV6-5	TRBJ1-2	medium-sized	CASSYSGRQDNYGYTF	TGTGCCAGCAGTTACTCAGGACGACAGGACAACTATGGCTACACCTTC
TRBD1	TRBV7-8	TRBJ1-5	-	CASRFSTGDGPQHF	TGTGCCAGCAGATTTAGTACAGGGGATGGCCCCCAGCATTTT
TRBD1	TRBV25-1	TRBJ1-1	-	CASKGQGPWVEAFF	TGTGCCAGCAAGGGACAGGGGCCTTGGGTTGAAGCTTTCTTT
TRBD2	TRBV28	TRBJ2-5	-	CASSLNKGVAGLETQYF	TGTGCCAGCAGTCTCAACAAGGGGGTAGCGGGATTGGAGACCCAGTACTTC
TRBD1	TRBV28	TRBJ1-6	-	CASSPRQGGSPLHF	TGTGCCAGCAGTCCCCGACAGGGAGGGTCACCCCTCCACTTT
-	TRBV20-1	TRBJ1-3	few	CSAHTRAATYSGNTIYF	TGCAGTGCTCATACTAGGGCAGCGACGTACTCTGGAAACACCATATATTTT
TRBD2	TRBV20-1	TRBJ2-5	-	CSASRLAGAETQYF	TGCAGTGCTAGTCGACTAGCGGGGGCAGAGACCCAGTACTTC
TRBD2	TRBV7-2	TRBJ2-3	-	CASSLGGGRGTQYF	TGTGCCAGCAGCTTAGGAGGCGGGAGGGGTACGCAGTATTTT
TRBD2	TRBV6-2/TRBV6-3	TRBJ2-7	-	CASSYRLAAYEQYF	TGTGCCAGCAGTTACAGGCTAGCGGCCTACGAGCAGTACTTC
TRBD2	TRBV6-1	TRBJ2-5	-	CASSTLGAGGIETQYF	TGTGCCAGCAGTACCCTTGGGGCGGGGGGAATCGAGACCCAGTACTTC
TRBD1	TRBV10-2	TRBJ1-6	-	CASSKPGQGHSPLHF	TGCGCCAGCAGCAAACCGGGACAGGGTCACTCACCCCTCCACTTT
-	TRBV7-3	TRBJ1-1	-	CASSLEVGGTEAFF	TGTGCCAGCAGCTTAGAGGTGGGTGGCACTGAAGCTTTCTTT
TRBD2	TRBV4-3	TRBJ2-2	-	CASSQGLAGPTYTGELFF	TGCGCCAGCAGCCAAGGGCTAGCGGGTCCAACCTACACCGGGGAGCTGTTTTTT
TRBD1	TRBV28	TRBJ2-2	few	CASSLTGDLTGELFF	TGTGCCAGCAGCCTTACAGGGGACCTCACCGGGGAGCTGTTTTTT